Presented here are 18 T cell receptor beta chains from one specimen sequenced in a study of blood T cell repertoires in COVID-19. The table came from immunoSEQ multiplex PCR; TCRdb's copy has only in-frame clones and leaves some out. The sample has fewer than 40,000 clones; roughly 85% are singletons. Sequencing used peripheral blood. The receptors shown here come from a human donor in a cohort sampled during active COVID-19.

This rearrangement joins TRBV7-2 to TRBJ1-2; D is ambiguous. Germline V CDR1 and CDR2: SGHTA, FQGNSA. Trimming took off 5 bases at V and 0 bases at J, with 10 bases between the two ends. The CDR3 is 14 residues long. In nucleotides, the CDR3 is TGTGCCAGCAGCCAAGCTACCGCTAACTATGGCTACACCTTC. Translated, it gives CASSQATANYGYTF.

Only a few counts were recorded for this clone. This chain joins TRBV5-4 and TRBJ2-1, with 7 bases matching TRBD1. The CDR3 runs to 15 residues. Germline-derived CDR1 and CDR2 are SGHNT and YYREEE (reference sequence). The V and J ends lost 0 bases and 6 bases, in that order; junction bases with no gene match: 6. In DNA, the CDR3 is TGTGCCAGCAGCTTGGACAGGGGCCTATTCAATGAGCAGTTCTTC. It translates to CASSLDRGLFNEQFF.

V usage is TRBV2 and J usage is TRBJ2-2; a weak D match, TRBD1 (6 bases). The germline V gene has CDR1 SNHLY and CDR2 FYNNEI. The CDR3 is 14 residues long. The V end lost 6 bases, the J end lost 2 bases, and 10 bases lay between the germline ends. CDR3 amino acids: CASRSGVNTGELFF. CDR3 in DNA: TGTGCCAGCAGGTCAGGGGTTAACACCGGGGAGCTGTTTTTT.

This clone was counted only a few times. The chain has TRBV7-9 and TRBJ1-2, with TRBD1 as a possible D gene (5 bases). V lost 3 bases to trimming and J lost 6 bases, with 20 bases between them. The V gene's germline CDR1 is SEHNR and CDR2 FQNEAQ (reference sequence). The CDR3 is 16 amino acids. CDR3 sequence (DNA): TGTGCCAGCAGCTTGGATTCTCCGCAGGGTTTCCATGGCTACACCTTC. Translation gives CASSLDSPQGFHGYTF.

The chain combines TRBV18 with TRBJ1-2; D is possibly TRBD1 (5 bases). The CDR3 sequence is 12 residues long. Trimming pared 4 bases from V and 8 bases from J, leaving 11 bases between. The germline gives CDR1 KGHSH, CDR2 LQKENI. The CDR3 DNA follows: TGTGCCAGCTCACACGACAGAGGCGGCTACACCTTC. As protein: CASSHDRGGYTF.

The chain recombines TRBV2 with TRBJ2-1, with D tentatively TRBD1 (6 bases). From germline, CDR1 is SNHLY and CDR2 FYNNEI. Trimming removed 0 bases at V and 3 bases at J, with 9 bases between. The CDR3 has 15 residues. The CDR3 region is CASSEAGTIYNEQFF. The CDR3 bases are TGTGCCAGCAGTGAAGCCGGGACAATCTACAATGAGCAGTTCTTC.

This chain links TRBV7-2 with TRBJ2-1; 7 bases line up with TRBD1. Germline V gene lookup returns CDR1 SGHTA and CDR2 FQGNSA. Trimming at V came to 5 bases and at J to 6 bases, leaving 4 bases not matched to a gene. This CDR3 is 13 amino acids long. The CDR3 region has the DNA TGTGCCAGCAGCACGACAGGGAGCAATGAGCAGTTCTTC. Its protein product is CASSTTGSNEQFF.

The genes are TRBV15 and TRBJ2-7, with D uncertain. CDR3 length: 17 amino acids. Per germline, CDR1 LNHNV and CDR2 YYDKDF (reference sequence). The germline V and J ends were trimmed by 0 bases and 2 bases, with 17 bases remaining between them. CDR3 nucleotides: TGTGCCACCAGCAGAGAGAGATATGGAGTCTCTCCCTACGAGCAGTACTTC. Translated, it gives CATSRERYGVSPYEQYF.

The chain has TRBV3-1 (or the pseudogene TRBV3-2) and TRBJ2-7; the match to TRBD1 covers 7 bases. Germline CDR1 reads LGHDT; CDR2 reads YNNKEL (reference sequence). V lost 2 bases and J lost 5; bases outside the gene matches: 9. This CDR3 has 15 amino acids. CDR3 region: CASSQRDSLGDEQYF. The CDR3 DNA follows: TGTGCCAGCAGCCAACGGGACAGTTTAGGGGACGAGCAGTACTTC.

This clone was observed a single time. The CDR3 sequence: CASSLEGEWRAFF. In DNA form, the CDR3 reads TGCGCCAGCAGCTTGGAAGGGGAATGGAGAGCTTTCTTT. This chain joins TRBV5-1 and TRBJ1-1; tentative D call: TRBD1 (5 bases). The CDR3 spans 13 residues. The germline V gene has CDR1 SGHRS and CDR2 YFSETQ. The V end lost 0 bases, the J end lost 10 bases, and 13 bases lay between the germline ends.

For this clone: Other DNA sequences within the sample encode an identical CDR3. The V call is TRBV6-4, the J call TRBJ1-1, with unresolved D. The CDR3 sequence is 13 residues long. V shed 3 bases and J shed 4 bases, with 9 bases lying between them. Germline loops: CDR1 MRHNA, CDR2 SNTAGT. The CDR3 loop reads CASSEVRGTEAFF. DNA for the CDR3: TGTGCCAGCAGTGAAGTTCGGGGCACTGAAGCTTTCTTT.

The chain is built from TRBV3-1 (or the pseudogene TRBV3-2) and TRBJ2-2; 8 bases fit TRBD2. Germline CDR1 reads LGHDT; CDR2 reads YNNKEL (reference sequence). The V and J ends lost 1 base and 6 bases, in that order; junction bases with no gene match: 7. This CDR3 is 16 amino acids long. The CDR3 region is CASSQGRLAIAGELFF. In DNA form, the CDR3 reads TGTGCCAGCAGCCAAGGAAGACTAGCGATCGCCGGGGAGCTGTTTTTT.

The chain couples TRBV7-9 to TRBJ1-1, with D perhaps matching TRBD1 (5 bases). V was cut by 2 bases and J by 4 bases, with 8 bases left in between. Looked up from germline, CDR1 is SEHNR and CDR2 is FQNEAQ (reference sequence). The CDR3 runs 13 residues. CDR3 sequence (DNA): TGTGCCAGCAGCTTATCAGGGTCCACTGAAGCTTTCTTT. This sequence encodes CASSLSGSTEAFF.

This clone was observed once. The chain links TRBV7-3 to TRBJ2-2, with TRBD1 as a possible D gene (5 bases). This CDR3 has 14 amino acids. The germline CDR1 and CDR2 sequences are SGHTA and FQGTGA. V lost 3 bases and J lost 0, with 5 bases in between. Here the CDR3 DNA reads TGTGCCAGCAGCTTGGACACGAACACCGGGGAGCTGTTTTTT. It is translated as CASSLDTNTGELFF.

The chain is built from TRBV6-5 and TRBJ1-2, with D tentatively TRBD1 (6 bases). The CDR3 consists of 15 residues. Per germline, CDR1 MNHEY and CDR2 SVGAGI. V was pared by 5 bases and J by 4 bases, with 17 bases between. The CDR3 DNA is TGTGCCAGCAGTAACAGGACAGCGAGTAGCTATGGCTACACCTTC. Its protein is CASSNRTASSYGYTF.

The rearrangement uses TRBV9 and TRBJ1-1; possible D gene TRBD1, 6 bases. Trimming removed 0 bases from V and 0 bases from J, with 12 bases in between. CDR1 and CDR2 from the germline V gene are SGDLS and YYNGEE. The CDR3 has 16 amino acids. Written as DNA, the CDR3 is TGTGCCAGCAGCGTAGGGGGGCCGGGAATGAACACTGAAGCTTTCTTT. It yields the protein CASSVGGPGMNTEAFF.

The rearrangement links TRBV5-1 to TRBJ2-7, with D possibly being TRBD2 (5 bases). The ends were cut back, 0 bases at V and 2 bases at J, with 12 bases in the middle. The CDR3 contains 15 residues. Per the germline V gene, CDR1 is SGHRS and CDR2 is YFSETQ. The CDR3 sequence: CASSLGGILAYEQYF. Here the CDR3 DNA reads TGCGCCAGCAGCTTGGGAGGGATCCTAGCCTACGAGCAGTACTTC. Together with reference TRBV5-1 and TRBJ2-7, the CDR3 gives the full variable domain: KAGVTQTPRYLIKTRGQQVTLSCSPISGHRSVSWYQQTPGQGLQFLFEYFSETQRNKGNFPGRFSGRQFSNSRSEMNVSTLELGDSALYLCASSLGGILAYEQYFGPGTRLTVT.

The chain employs TRBV5-4 and TRBJ2-7, with D possibly TRBD2 on 5 matching bases. This CDR3 comprises 14 residues. The germline V and J ends were trimmed by 9 bases and 0 bases, with 16 bases remaining between them. The germline V gene has CDR1 SGHNT and CDR2 YYREEE (reference sequence). CDR3 sequence (DNA): TGTGCCACCCGCCCTTGGGGAGCCTCCTACGAGCAGTACTTC. Encoded protein: CATRPWGASYEQYF.